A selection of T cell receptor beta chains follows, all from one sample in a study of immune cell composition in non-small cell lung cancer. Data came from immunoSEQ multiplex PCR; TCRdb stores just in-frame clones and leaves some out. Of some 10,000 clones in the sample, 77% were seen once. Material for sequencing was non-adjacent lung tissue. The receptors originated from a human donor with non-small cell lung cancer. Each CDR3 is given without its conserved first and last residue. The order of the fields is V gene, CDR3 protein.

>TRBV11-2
ASSLSSNEQF
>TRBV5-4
ASSLEPGSLPY
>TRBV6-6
ASRSGGVETQY
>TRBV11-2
ASSLDPGDEQY
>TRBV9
ASSVRQGGLNEQF
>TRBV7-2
ASSSRGSQYGYT
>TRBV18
ASSPSSGGSASYEQY
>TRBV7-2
ASSPYNQPQH
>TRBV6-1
ASTQGRGDNSPLH
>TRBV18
ASSPGSLGEQY
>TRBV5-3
ARSSSTGHETQY
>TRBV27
ASRETGIPYEQY
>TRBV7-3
ASSLTPRANSPLH
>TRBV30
AWSSAGMRDTQY
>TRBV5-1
ASRTGLGYEQY
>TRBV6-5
ASSYSPGGKQPQH
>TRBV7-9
ASSLPPSLTPEGTQY